This entry lists 7 T cell receptor beta chains sequenced from one sample in a study of vaccination effects on CD4 cells after COVID-19. Sequencing in the ViraFEST assay came after antigen-specific CD4+ T cells had been expanded with viral peptide pools, which were used to stimulate PBMC. Cells that had been cultured for approximately eleven days were the source of isolated CD4+ T cells. Data came from immunoSEQ multiplex PCR; TCRdb stores just in-frame clones and leaves some out. The data hold about 54,000 clones, with 75% to 90% observed a single time. Their cognate antigens are unknown. This specimen consisted of CD4+ T cells from PBMCs cultured with HCoV-229E spike peptides, obtained before COVID-19 vaccination. Source of these receptors: a human donor who received a COVID-19 vaccine.

The chain combines TRBV7-8 with TRBJ2-6; 8 bases agree with TRBD1. The germline V gene encodes CDR1 SGHVS and CDR2 FQNEAQ. CDR3 length: 18 amino acids. The V gene end was trimmed by 4 bases and the J gene end by 0 bases; junction bases not matched to a gene: 8. The CDR3 region is CASSSGQGAFSGANVLTF. CDR3 sequence (DNA): TGTGCCAGCAGCTCAGGGCAGGGGGCCTTCTCTGGGGCCAACGTCCTGACTTTC.

CDR3 amino acids: CASTVGTGVQETQYF. The CDR3 DNA reads TGCGCCAGCACGGTGGGGACAGGGGTCCAAGAGACCCAGTACTTC. This chain links TRBV5-1 with TRBJ2-5; 10 bases are shared with TRBD1. The CDR3 covers 15 residues. The V gene's germline CDR1 is SGHRS and CDR2 YFSETQ. V shed 6 bases, J shed 1 base, and the junction held 6 bases outside the gene matches. Looking up the rest from reference TRBV5-1 and TRBJ2-5 gives the full variable domain: KAGVTQTPRYLIKTRGQQVTLSCSPISGHRSVSWYQQTPGQGLQFLFEYFSETQRNKGNFPGRFSGRQFSNSRSEMNVSTLELGDSALYLCASTVGTGVQETQYFGPGTRLLVL.

The chain recombines TRBV7-7 with TRBJ2-5, with 11 nucleotides matching TRBD2. Germline CDR1 is SSHAT and CDR2 is FNYEAQ (reference sequence). V was pared by 5 bases and J by 5 bases, with 7 bases of the junction left unmatched. The CDR3 spans 15 residues. The CDR3 spells CASSPASGGRETQYF. CDR3 sequence (DNA): TGTGCCAGCAGCCCCGCTAGCGGGGGGCGTGAGACCCAGTACTTC.

This rearrangement joins TRBV7-2 to TRBJ1-2; D not resolved. CDR1 and CDR2 from the germline V gene are SGHTA and FQGNSA. The CDR3 runs to 16 residues. Trimming stripped 5 bases from V and 0 bases from J, with 16 bases between. CDR3 coding DNA: TGTGCCAGCAGCCTCCCAGACTACCAAGCTAACTATGGCTACACCTTC. Its translation is CASSLPDYQANYGYTF.

This clone was found a few times. The V and J genes are TRBV5-1 and TRBJ1-1; TRBD1 matches 7 bases. Germline CDR1 SGHRS, CDR2 YFSETQ. V gave up 0 bases and J gave up 5 bases; unmatched junction bases: 7. The CDR3 loop spans 15 amino acids. In DNA form, the CDR3 reads TGCGCCAGCAGCTTGGAGGGGGCGATGGTAACTGAAGCTTTCTTT. Translation gives CASSLEGAMVTEAFF.

V usage is TRBV4-1 and J usage is TRBJ2-3, with a weak D call TRBD1 (5 bases). V was shortened by 4 bases and J by 3 bases, with 11 bases between the two germline ends. The CDR3 runs to 14 residues. Germline V gene lookup returns CDR1 MGHRA and CDR2 YSYEKL. The CDR3 region is CASSPHRPTDTQYF. The CDR3 DNA reads TGCGCCAGCAGCCCGCACAGGCCAACAGATACGCAGTATTTT.

V is TRBV6-2 or TRBV6-3 and J is TRBJ1-4, with D perhaps TRBD1 (5 bases). V was shortened by 2 bases and J by 0 bases, with 13 bases between the two germline ends. This CDR3 comprises 17 residues. CDR1 and CDR2 (germline): MNHEY, SVGEGT. CDR3 loop: CASSYTRVAATNEKLFF. CDR3 nucleotides: TGTGCCAGCAGTTACACCAGGGTCGCGGCAACTAATGAAAAACTGTTTTTT.